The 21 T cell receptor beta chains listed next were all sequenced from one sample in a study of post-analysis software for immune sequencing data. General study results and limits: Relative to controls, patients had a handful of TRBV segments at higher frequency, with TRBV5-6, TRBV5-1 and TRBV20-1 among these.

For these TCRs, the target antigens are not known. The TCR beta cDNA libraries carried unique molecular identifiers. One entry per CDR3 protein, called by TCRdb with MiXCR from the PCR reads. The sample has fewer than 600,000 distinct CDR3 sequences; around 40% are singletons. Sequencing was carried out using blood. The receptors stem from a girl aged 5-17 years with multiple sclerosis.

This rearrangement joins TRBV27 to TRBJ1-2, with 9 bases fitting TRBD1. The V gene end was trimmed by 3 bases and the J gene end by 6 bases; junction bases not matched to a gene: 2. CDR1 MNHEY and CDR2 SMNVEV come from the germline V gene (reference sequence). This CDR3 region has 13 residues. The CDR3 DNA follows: TGTGCCAGCAGTTTGGACAGGGGCAATGGCTACACCTTC. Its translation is CASSLDRGNGYTF.

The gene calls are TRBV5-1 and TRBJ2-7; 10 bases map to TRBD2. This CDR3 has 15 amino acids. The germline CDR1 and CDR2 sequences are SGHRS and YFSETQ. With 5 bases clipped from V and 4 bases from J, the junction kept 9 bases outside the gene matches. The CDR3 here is CASRPSGRTMYEQYF. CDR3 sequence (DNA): TGCGCCAGCAGGCCTAGCGGGAGAACCATGTACGAGCAGTACTTC.

The CDR3 sequence is CASGPRGLNYGYTF. The CDR3 nucleotides are TGTGCCAGCGGCCCCCGGGGGCTGAACTATGGCTACACCTTC. The rearrangement uses TRBV27 and TRBJ1-2; TRBD1 is a possible D gene (6 bases). The germline V gene has CDR1 MNHEY and CDR2 SMNVEV (reference sequence). The V gene lost 8 bases and the J gene lost 2 bases, with 15 bases spanning the gap. The CDR3 is 14 amino acids.

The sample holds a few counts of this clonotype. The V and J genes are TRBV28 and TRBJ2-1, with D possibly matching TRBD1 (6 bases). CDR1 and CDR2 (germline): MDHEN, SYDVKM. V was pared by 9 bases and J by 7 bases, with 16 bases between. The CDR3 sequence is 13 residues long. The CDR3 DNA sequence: TGTGCCAGTAGGGGGAAGGGTGGAAATGAGCAGTTCTTC. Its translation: CASRGKGGNEQFF.

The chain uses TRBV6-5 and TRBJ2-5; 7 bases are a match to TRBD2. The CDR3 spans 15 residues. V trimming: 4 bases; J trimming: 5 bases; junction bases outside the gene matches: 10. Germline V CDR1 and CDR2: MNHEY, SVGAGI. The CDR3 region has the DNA TGTGCCAGCAGTTCCGCTCCGGGGGAGGGCGAGACCCAGTACTTC. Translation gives CASSSAPGEGETQYF.

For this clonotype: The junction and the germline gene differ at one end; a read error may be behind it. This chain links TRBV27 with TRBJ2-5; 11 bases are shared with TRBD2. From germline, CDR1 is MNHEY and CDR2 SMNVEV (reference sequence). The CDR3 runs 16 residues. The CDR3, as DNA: TGTGCCAGCAGTGCCTACCTAGCGGGGGGCGGAGAGATCCAGTACTTC. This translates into CASSAYLAGGGEIQYF.

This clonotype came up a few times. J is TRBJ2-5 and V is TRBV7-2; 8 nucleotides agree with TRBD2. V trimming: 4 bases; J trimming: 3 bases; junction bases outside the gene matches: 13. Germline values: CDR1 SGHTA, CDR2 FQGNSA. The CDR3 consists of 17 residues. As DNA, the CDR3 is TGTGCCAGCAGCTCAAACCCGGGGCGAGCGGGAGAAGAGACCCAGTACTTC. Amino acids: CASSSNPGRAGEETQYF.

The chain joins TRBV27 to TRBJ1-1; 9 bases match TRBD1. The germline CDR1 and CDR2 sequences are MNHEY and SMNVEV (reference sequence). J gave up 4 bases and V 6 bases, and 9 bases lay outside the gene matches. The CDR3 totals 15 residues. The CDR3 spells CASRFRQGGGTEAFF. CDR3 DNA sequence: TGTGCCAGCAGATTTAGACAGGGGGGTGGCACTGAAGCTTTCTTT.

In nucleotides, the CDR3 is TGTGCCAGCAGTCTCCGTGACAGGGGTGGCAATCAGCCCCAGCATTTT. Its translation: CASSLRDRGGNQPQHF. This chain connects TRBV28 to TRBJ1-5, with 8 nucleotides matching TRBD1. CDR3 length: 16 residues. Germline lookup yields CDR1 MDHEN and CDR2 SYDVKM. V gave up 5 bases and J gave up 2 bases; unmatched junction bases: 8.

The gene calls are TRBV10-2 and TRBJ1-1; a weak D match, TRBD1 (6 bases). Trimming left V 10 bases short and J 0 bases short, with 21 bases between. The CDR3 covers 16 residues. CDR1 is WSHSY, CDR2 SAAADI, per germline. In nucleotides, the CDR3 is TGCGCCACCCTTCTTGACAGGCGGGGTATGAACACTGAAGCTTTCTTT. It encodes CATLLDRRGMNTEAFF.

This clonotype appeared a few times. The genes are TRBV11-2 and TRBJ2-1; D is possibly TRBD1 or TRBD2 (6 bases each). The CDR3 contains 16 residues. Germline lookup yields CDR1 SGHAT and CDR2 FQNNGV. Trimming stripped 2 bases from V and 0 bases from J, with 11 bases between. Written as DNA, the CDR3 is TGTGCCAGCAGCTTAAGGGGGGATTCCTCCTACAATGAGCAGTTCTTC. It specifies CASSLRGDSSYNEQFF. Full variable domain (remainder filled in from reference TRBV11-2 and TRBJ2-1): EAGVAQSPRYKIIEKRQSVAFWCNPISGHATLYWYQQILGQGPKLLIQFQNNGVVDDSQLPKDRFSAERLKGVDSTLKIQPAKLEDSAVYLCASSLRGDSSYNEQFFGPGTRLTVL.

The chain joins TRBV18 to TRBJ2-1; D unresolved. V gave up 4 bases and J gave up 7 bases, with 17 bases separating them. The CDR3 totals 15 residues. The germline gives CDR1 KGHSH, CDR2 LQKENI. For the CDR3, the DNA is TGTGCCAGCTCACAAGGATCGGGCCCCTGGAATGAGCAGTTCTTC. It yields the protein CASSQGSGPWNEQFF.

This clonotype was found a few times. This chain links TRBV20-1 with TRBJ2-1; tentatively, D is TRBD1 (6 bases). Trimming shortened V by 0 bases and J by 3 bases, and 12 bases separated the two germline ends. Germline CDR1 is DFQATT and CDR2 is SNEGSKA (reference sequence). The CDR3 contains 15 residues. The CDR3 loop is CSARDPGHDYNEQFF. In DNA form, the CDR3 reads TGCAGTGCTAGAGATCCGGGACATGACTACAATGAGCAGTTCTTC.

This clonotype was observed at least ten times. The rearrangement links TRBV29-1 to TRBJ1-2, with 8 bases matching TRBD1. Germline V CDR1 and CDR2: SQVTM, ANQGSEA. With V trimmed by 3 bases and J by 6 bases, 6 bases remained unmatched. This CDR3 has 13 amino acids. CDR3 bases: TGCAGCGTTGAGATGGACAGGGTTGATGGCTACACCTTC. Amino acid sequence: CSVEMDRVDGYTF.

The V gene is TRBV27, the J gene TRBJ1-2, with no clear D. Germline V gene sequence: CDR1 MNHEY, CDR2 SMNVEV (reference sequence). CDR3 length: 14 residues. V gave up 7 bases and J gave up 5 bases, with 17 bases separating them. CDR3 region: CASNRAGRGYGYTF. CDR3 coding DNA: TGTGCCAGCAACCGGGCAGGTCGAGGTTATGGCTACACCTTC.

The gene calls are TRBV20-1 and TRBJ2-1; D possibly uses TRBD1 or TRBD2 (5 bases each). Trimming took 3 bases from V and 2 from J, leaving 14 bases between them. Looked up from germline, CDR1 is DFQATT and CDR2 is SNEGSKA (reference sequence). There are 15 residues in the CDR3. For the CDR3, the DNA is TGCAGTGCTAGGACACACGGGGCAGCCTACAATGAGCAGTTCTTC. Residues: CSARTHGAAYNEQFF.

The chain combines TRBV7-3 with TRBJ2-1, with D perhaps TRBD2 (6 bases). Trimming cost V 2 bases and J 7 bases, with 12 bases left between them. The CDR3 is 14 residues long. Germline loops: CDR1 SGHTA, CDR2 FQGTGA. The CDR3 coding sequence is TGTGCCAGCAGCTTACTACGGGGACTTAATGAGCAGTTCTTC. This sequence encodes CASSLLRGLNEQFF. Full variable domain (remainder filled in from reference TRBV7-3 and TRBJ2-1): GAGVSQTPSNKVTEKGKYVELRCDPISGHTALYWYRQSLGQGPEFLIYFQGTGAADDSGLPNDRFFAVRPEGSVSTLKIQRTERGDSAVYLCASSLLRGLNEQFFGPGTRLTVL.

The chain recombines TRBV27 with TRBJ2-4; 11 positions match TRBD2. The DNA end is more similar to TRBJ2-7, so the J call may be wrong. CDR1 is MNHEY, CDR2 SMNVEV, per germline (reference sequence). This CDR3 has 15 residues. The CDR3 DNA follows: TGTGCCAGCAGTCTTAGGACTAGCGGGTTCCACGAGCAGTACTTC. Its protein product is CASSLRTSGFHEQYF.

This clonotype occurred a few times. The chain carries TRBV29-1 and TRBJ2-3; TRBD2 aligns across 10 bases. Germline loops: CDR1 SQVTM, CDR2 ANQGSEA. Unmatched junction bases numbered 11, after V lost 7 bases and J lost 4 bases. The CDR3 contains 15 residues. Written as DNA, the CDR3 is TGCAGCGCTGGACCTAGCGGGAGCAGGGCAGATACGCAGTATTTT. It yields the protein CSAGPSGSRADTQYF.

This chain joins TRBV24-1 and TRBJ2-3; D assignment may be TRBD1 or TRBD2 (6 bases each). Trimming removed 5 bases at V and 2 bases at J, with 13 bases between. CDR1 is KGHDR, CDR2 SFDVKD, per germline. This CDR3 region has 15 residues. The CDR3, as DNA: TGTGCCACCAGTGGCAGGAGGGGGTCCACAGATACGCAGTATTTT. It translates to CATSGRRGSTDTQYF.

DNA of the CDR3: TGCGCCAGCAGCTTACCGGACAGGCGGGGCTACACCTTC. Protein product: CASSLPDRRGYTF. The chain uses TRBV5-1 and TRBJ1-2; 7 bases line up with TRBD1. The CDR3 spans 13 residues. In germline, CDR1 is SGHRS, CDR2 YFSETQ. Trimming took 2 bases from V and 8 from J; bases not matched to a gene: 6.